This entry lists 9 T cell receptor beta chains sequenced from one sample in a study of blood T cells in healthy people across ages. For the second PCR, which ran for roughly 6 to 11 cycles, a sample-barcoded 5' primer and a J-beta primer mix were used. TCRdb re-analysed the 5' RACE reads in MiXCR, keeping a single row per CDR3 protein. The sample includes 500,000 to 550,000 distinct CDR3 sequences, around 24% of them seen just once. These same records also appear under a second study, on T cells of mothers and their children.

The sample consisted of blood. The receptors were sampled from a boy aged 5-17 years in good health.

This clonotype has more than one count but fewer than ten. V gene TRBV7-2 combines with J gene TRBJ1-2; TRBD1 is a possible D gene (5 bases). V was cut by 1 base and J by 3 bases, with 9 bases left in between. The CDR3 sequence is 14 residues long. Germline CDR1 SGHTA, CDR2 FQGNSA. For the CDR3, the DNA is TGTGCCAGCAGCTTAGTGGGGACGGACTATGGCTACACCTTC. Protein product: CASSLVGTDYGYTF.

This clonotype was picked up a small number of times. The genes are TRBV12-3 or TRBV12-4 and TRBJ1-2; 9 bases match TRBD1. This CDR3 spans 15 amino acids. V shed 5 bases and J 2 bases; nucleotides not matched to a gene: 6. CDR3 sequence (DNA): TGTGCCAGCAGTATACAGGGGGCGCCCAACTATGGCTACACCTTC. Residues: CASSIQGAPNYGYTF.

V and J are TRBV4-1 and TRBJ2-1; 11 bases match TRBD2. Trimming cost V 2 bases and J 0 bases; bases outside gene matches: 3. Germline CDR1 and CDR2: MGHRA and YSYEKL. The CDR3 runs 17 residues. CDR3 nucleotides: TGCGCCAGCAGCCAAATGGGACTAGCGGACTCCTACAATGAGCAGTTCTTC. This sequence encodes CASSQMGLADSYNEQFF.

V is TRBV7-2 and J is TRBJ2-5, with no clear D. TRBJ2-1 explains the end of the DNA better; the J call may be wrong. There are 16 residues in the CDR3. Germline CDR1 reads SGHTA; CDR2 reads FQGNSA. CDR3 sequence reads: CASSLEGSFPYNEQFF. The CDR3 DNA is TGTGCCAGCAGCTTAGAAGGGTCGTTCCCCTACAATGAGCAGTTCTTC.

This clonotype was observed at least ten times. The V call is TRBV28, the J call TRBJ2-5, with unresolved D. The CDR3 sequence is 13 residues long. Germline CDR1 reads MDHEN; CDR2 reads SYDVKM. V lost 2 bases and J 5 bases, leaving 9 bases between the germline ends. This CDR3 reads CASSLVGEETQYF. CDR3 bases: TGTGCCAGCAGTTTAGTGGGTGAGGAGACCCAGTACTTC. The full variable domain, with the rest looked up from reference TRBV28 and TRBJ2-5, is DVKVTQSSRYLVKRTGEKVFLECVQDMDHENMFWYRQDPGLGLRLIYFSYDVKMKEKGDIPEGYSVSREKKERFSLILESASTNQTSMYLCASSLVGEETQYFGPGTRLLVL.

The rearrangement links TRBV27 to TRBJ2-7; tentatively, D is TRBD1 (6 bases). V was clipped by 5 bases and J by 4 bases, with 18 bases between them. Germline V CDR1 and CDR2: MNHEY, SMNVEV (reference sequence). This CDR3 spans 15 amino acids. The DNA for the CDR3 is TGTGCCAGCAGTCCACGTTGGGACAAGAAATACGAGCAGTACTTC. Its protein is CASSPRWDKKYEQYF.

This clonotype was detected a few times. The J gene is TRBJ1-1, the V gene TRBV25-1, with D tentatively TRBD1 (6 bases). V lost 1 base and J lost 6, with 18 bases in between. There are 16 residues in the CDR3. Germline-derived CDR1 and CDR2 are MGHDK and SYGVNS. Here the CDR3 reads CASSEFGGTGSPEAFF. The CDR3 DNA is TGTGCCAGCAGTGAATTTGGCGGAACAGGGTCCCCTGAAGCTTTCTTT.

In its sample, this clonotype was seen a few times. The gene calls are TRBV4-3 and TRBJ2-5, with D tentatively TRBD1 (5 bases). Gene TRBJ2-7 matches the end of the DNA better, so the J call may be wrong. Looked up from germline, CDR1 is LGHNA and CDR2 is YSLEER. This CDR3 region has 18 residues. In DNA, the CDR3 is TGCGCCAGCAGCCAAGATTTCGTAAGGGGCGGAAGCGACTACGAGCAGTACTTC. Encoded protein: CASSQDFVRGGSDYEQYF.

The sample holds many counts of this clonotype. J is TRBJ2-1 and V is TRBV10-3, with TRBD2 identical over 8 bases. Germline assignment: CDR1 ENHRY and CDR2 SYGVKD. Germline trimming cut 8 bases from V and 8 bases from J; bases unmatched to any gene: 11. This CDR3 spans 14 amino acids. The CDR3 loop reads CAIEPGLGEHEQFF. Written as DNA, the CDR3 is TGTGCCATCGAACCGGGACTAGGGGAACATGAGCAGTTCTTC.